This passage covers 10 T cell receptor beta chains from one sample sequenced in a study of blood T cells in healthy people across ages. Using a J-beta primer mix together with a sample-barcoded 5' primer, a second PCR was run for about 6 to 12 cycles. TCRdb re-called the 5' RACE reads through MiXCR, storing one row per CDR3 protein. The profile covers hundreds of thousands of distinct CDR3 sequences, with roughly half appearing a single time and over 40% taken by the ten largest. The sequenced material came from blood. These receptors all come from a man in his 60s in good health.

The chain links TRBV30 to TRBJ2-3; no definite D call. Per the germline V gene, CDR1 is GTSNPN and CDR2 is SVGIG (reference sequence). The CDR3 contains 14 residues. The germline V and J ends were trimmed by 0 bases and 2 bases, with 9 bases remaining between them. CDR3 in amino acids: CAWSVVDYTDTQYF. The CDR3 DNA reads as TGTGCCTGGAGTGTAGTGGATTACACAGATACGCAGTATTTT.

This clonotype was seen a handful of times. The V and J genes are TRBV11-3 and TRBJ2-1; D unresolved. Germline CDR1 is SGHNT and CDR2 is YENEEA. V dropped 3 bases and J dropped 5 bases, with 2 bases sitting between them. The CDR3 length is 11 residues. CDR3 sequence reads: CASSFNNEQFF. For the CDR3, the DNA is TGTGCCAGCAGCTTCAACAATGAGCAGTTCTTC.

This clonotype was found a few times. J is TRBJ2-1 and V is TRBV6-2 or TRBV6-3; 9 bases align to TRBD2. The trim removed 3 bases at V and 14 bases at J, leaving 17 bases unmatched. Germline assignment: CDR1 MNHEY and CDR2 SVGEGT. The CDR3 consists of 16 residues. DNA for the CDR3: TGTGCCAGCAGTTATCAGGATAGCGGGAGAGTACGGGGAAAGTTCTTC. This gives the protein CASSYQDSGRVRGKFF.

This clonotype occurred a few times. V and J are TRBV2 and TRBJ1-4; the D gene is possibly TRBD1 (5 bases). This CDR3 is built from 12 residues. Germline V gene lookup returns CDR1 SNHLY and CDR2 FYNNEI. In nucleotides, the CDR3 is TGTGCGGGCAGTGGAGGGGAAGAAAAACTGTTTTTT. Translating gives CAGSGGEEKLFF.

Details on this clonotype: Given a much more abundant clone one base away, this may be a read error. The V and J genes are TRBV12-3 or TRBV12-4 and TRBJ2-1; 8 bases are a match to TRBD2. The CDR3 extends over 13 amino acids. DNA for the CDR3: TGTGCCAGCGGTCGGGCGGGAGGCAATGGGCAGTTCTTC. Translation gives CASGRAGGNGQFF.

To note about this clonotype: Germline is not matched at one junction end, which may reflect a read error. The chain uses TRBV27 and TRBJ1-2, with no clear D. The CDR3 is 14 amino acids. CDR1 and CDR2 (germline): MNHEY, SMNVEV (reference sequence). The CDR3 DNA is TGTGCCGGCAGTTTTCGGGCATCTAACTATGGCTACACCTTT. The encoded protein is CAGSFRASNYGYTF.

The chain recombines TRBV28 with TRBJ2-3, with 10 bases that match TRBD1. This CDR3 spans 16 amino acids. V trimming: 0 bases; J trimming: 4 bases; junction bases outside the gene matches: 4. Germline assignment: CDR1 MDHEN and CDR2 SYDVKM. CDR3 amino acids: CASSLWGGQGPDTQYF. As DNA, the CDR3 is TGTGCCAGCAGTTTATGGGGGGGACAGGGGCCAGATACGCAGTATTTT.

The gene calls are TRBV3-1 and TRBJ1-1; D not resolved. V was clipped by 4 bases and J by 2 bases, with 14 bases between them. The CDR3 loop spans 15 amino acids. Germline-derived CDR1 and CDR2 are LGHDT and YNNKEL (reference sequence). CDR3 bases: TGTGCCAGCAGCCCCCGCTTGACGTCCAACACTGAAGCTTTCTTT. It translates to CASSPRLTSNTEAFF.

This clonotype was seen at least ten times. J is TRBJ2-3 and V is TRBV6-5; D might be TRBD1 or TRBD2, each matching 5 bases. Trimming removed 8 bases at V and 2 bases at J, with 17 bases between. The CDR3 spans 15 residues. The germline CDR1 and CDR2 sequences are MNHEY and SVGAGI. The CDR3 DNA reads as TGTGCCAGCGCACTTGGGGGACCCTACACAGATACGCAGTATTTT. It translates to CASALGGPYTDTQYF.

The CDR3 sequence is CASSSGQGANTEAFF. The CDR3 DNA reads TGCGCCAGCAGCTCCGGACAGGGGGCGAACACTGAAGCTTTCTTT. V usage is TRBV5-1 and J usage is TRBJ1-1, with 11 positions matching TRBD1. J gave up 1 base and V 3 bases, and 2 bases lay outside the gene matches. The CDR3 runs 15 residues. Germline V lookup: CDR1 SGHRS, CDR2 YFSETQ.